A selection of T cell receptor beta chains follows, all from one sample in a study of blood T cell repertoires in COVID-19. Repertoires were generated with immunoSEQ multiplex PCR, while TCRdb's copy carries only in-frame clones and drops some. The table lists some 160,000 clones, around 89% of them singletons. The sequenced sample was peripheral blood. The receptor source for this set is a woman aged 60 to 75 with active COVID-19. The CDR3 runs from the conserved cysteine through the conserved F or W. A D gene is named only where the DNA matches it firmly. Only part of the rows carry a size: once, few, many, or a class if the clone is expanded.

D gene: -
V gene: TRBV30
clone size: -
J gene: TRBJ1-5
CDR3 DNA: TGTGCCTGGAGTAGTGGAGGGAACAATCAGCCCCAGCATTTT
CDR3 protein: CAWSSGGNNQPQHF

D gene: TRBD1
V gene: TRBV7-7
clone size: -
J gene: TRBJ2-5
CDR3 DNA: TGTGCCAGCAGCAGGGACAGCCAAGAGACCCAGTACTTC
CDR3 protein: CASSRDSQETQYF

D gene: TRBD2
V gene: TRBV7-2
clone size: once
J gene: TRBJ2-3
CDR3 DNA: TGTGCCAGCAGCCCCAGGGGACTAGCGGGAGGGGCCCGCACAGATACGCAGTATTTT
CDR3 protein: CASSPRGLAGGARTDTQYF

D gene: -
V gene: TRBV11-2
clone size: -
J gene: TRBJ1-2
CDR3 DNA: TGTGCCAGCAGCCCACCCGGCAGGCCCAACTATGGCTACACCTTC
CDR3 protein: CASSPPGRPNYGYTF

D gene: TRBD2
V gene: TRBV7-2
clone size: -
J gene: TRBJ2-1
CDR3 DNA: TGTGCCAGCAGCTTGAGCGCTAGCGGGCCTTCGCAGTTCTTC
CDR3 protein: CASSLSASGPSQFF

D gene: TRBD2
V gene: TRBV6-2/TRBV6-3
clone size: once
J gene: TRBJ2-7
CDR3 DNA: TGTGCCAGCAGTTCCCCTAGCGGGAGCGAGTACTTC
CDR3 protein: CASSSPSGSEYF

D gene: TRBD2
V gene: TRBV7-8
clone size: -
J gene: TRBJ2-2
CDR3 DNA: TGTGCCAGCAGCTCTAGGACTAGCGGGAATGGAGAGCTGTTTTTT
CDR3 protein: CASSSRTSGNGELFF

D gene: -
V gene: TRBV13
clone size: once
J gene: TRBJ2-3
CDR3 DNA: TGTGCCAGCAGCGCACAGGGAGTGGATACGCAGTATTTT
CDR3 protein: CASSAQGVDTQYF

D gene: -
V gene: TRBV28
clone size: -
J gene: TRBJ1-5
CDR3 DNA: TGTGCCAGCAGTTTGGGACTGCTGCGCAATCAGCCCCAGCATTTT
CDR3 protein: CASSLGLLRNQPQHF

D gene: -
V gene: TRBV20-1
clone size: -
J gene: TRBJ1-4
CDR3 DNA: TGCAGTGCGAGTAGGGGCAAGCTTAATGAAAAACTGTTTTTT
CDR3 protein: CSASRGKLNEKLFF

D gene: -
V gene: TRBV2
clone size: -
J gene: TRBJ1-3
CDR3 DNA: TGTGCCAGCAGTGAACCGTTAAGACAGTTCTCTGGAAACACCATATATTTT
CDR3 protein: CASSEPLRQFSGNTIYF

D gene: TRBD1
V gene: TRBV29-1
clone size: -
J gene: TRBJ1-1
CDR3 DNA: TGCAGCGGCTGGGGGCCCACAGGGGGGAAAGGGTTGAACACTGAAGCTTTCTTT
CDR3 protein: CSGWGPTGGKGLNTEAFF

D gene: -
V gene: TRBV6-6
clone size: -
J gene: TRBJ2-2
CDR3 DNA: TGTGCCAGCAGTCCCCTGACAGAGAACACCGGGGAGCTGTTTTTT
CDR3 protein: CASSPLTENTGELFF

D gene: -
V gene: TRBV5-1
clone size: -
J gene: TRBJ2-5
CDR3 DNA: TGCGCCAGCAGCTTCGCGGGGCAACAGGAGACCCAGTACTTC
CDR3 protein: CASSFAGQQETQYF

D gene: -
V gene: TRBV7-3
clone size: -
J gene: TRBJ2-6
CDR3 DNA: TGTGCCAGCAGCTTAGGGGGGAGCAGCTCTGGGGCCAACGTCCTGACTTTC
CDR3 protein: CASSLGGSSSGANVLTF

D gene: TRBD2
V gene: TRBV5-5
clone size: -
J gene: TRBJ2-1
CDR3 DNA: TGTGCCAGCAGCTTGGACGGACTAGCGGGAGATGAGCAGTTCTTC
CDR3 protein: CASSLDGLAGDEQFF

D gene: TRBD2
V gene: TRBV6-2/TRBV6-3
clone size: -
J gene: TRBJ2-7
CDR3 DNA: TGTGCCAGCAGTTTAAGACTAGGACTAGCGATCTCCTACGAGCAGTACTTC
CDR3 protein: CASSLRLGLAISYEQYF

D gene: -
V gene: TRBV21-1
clone size: -
J gene: TRBJ1-2
CDR3 DNA: TGTGCCAGCAGCAAAGACACCAGAAGTAACTATGGCTACACCTTC
CDR3 protein: CASSKDTRSNYGYTF

D gene: -
V gene: TRBV28
clone size: -
J gene: TRBJ2-6
CDR3 DNA: TGTGCCAGCAGTCCGGTCGTCTCTGGGGCCAACGTCCTGACTTTC
CDR3 protein: CASSPVVSGANVLTF

D gene: -
V gene: TRBV5-4
clone size: -
J gene: TRBJ2-4
CDR3 DNA: TGTGCCAGCAGCTTACCGGGACTAGCCAAAAACATTCAGTACTTC
CDR3 protein: CASSLPGLAKNIQYF

D gene: TRBD1
V gene: TRBV6-6
clone size: once
J gene: TRBJ1-5
CDR3 DNA: TGTGCCAGCAGTTTCTCAGGGGGCGGCCAGCCCCAGCATTTT
CDR3 protein: CASSFSGGGQPQHF

D gene: TRBD1
V gene: TRBV5-1
clone size: -
J gene: TRBJ1-3
CDR3 DNA: TGCGCCAGCAGCGTGAACAGGGGCTCTGGAAACACCATATATTTT
CDR3 protein: CASSVNRGSGNTIYF

D gene: -
V gene: TRBV6-2/TRBV6-3
clone size: few
J gene: TRBJ1-6
CDR3 DNA: TGTGCCAGCAGTTCCCTAAATTCACCCCTCCACTTT
CDR3 protein: CASSSLNSPLHF

D gene: -
V gene: TRBV28
clone size: -
J gene: TRBJ1-4
CDR3 DNA: TGTGCCAGCAGTTTTCCGGGACACATTAATGAAAAACTGTTTTTT
CDR3 protein: CASSFPGHINEKLFF

D gene: -
V gene: TRBV29-1
clone size: -
J gene: TRBJ1-2
CDR3 DNA: TGCAGCATTATCGCCCCGGGACACCACTATGGCTACACCTTC
CDR3 protein: CSIIAPGHHYGYTF

D gene: -
V gene: TRBV6-2/TRBV6-3
clone size: -
J gene: TRBJ2-7
CDR3 DNA: TGTGCCAGCAGTTACGCTGGTAGCGGCAAAAGCGAGCAGTACTTC
CDR3 protein: CASSYAGSGKSEQYF

D gene: -
V gene: TRBV7-2
clone size: -
J gene: TRBJ2-1
CDR3 DNA: TGTGCCAGCAGGGGGGCCAGTCGCGAGAACTACAATGAGCAGTTCTTC
CDR3 protein: CASRGASRENYNEQFF

D gene: TRBD2
V gene: TRBV24-1
clone size: -
J gene: TRBJ2-1
CDR3 DNA: TGTGCCACCAGTGATGAAAGCGGGAAGAATGAGCAGTTCTTC
CDR3 protein: CATSDESGKNEQFF

D gene: -
V gene: TRBV7-9
clone size: once
J gene: TRBJ1-1
CDR3 DNA: TGTGCAACCGCGGGACTAAAAAAGGGGGATGCTTTCTTT
CDR3 protein: CATAGLKKGDAFF

D gene: TRBD2
V gene: TRBV4-2
clone size: -
J gene: TRBJ2-5
CDR3 DNA: TGTGCCAGCAGCCGCGGACTAGCGGGATACGACTTGGAGACCCAGTACTTC
CDR3 protein: CASSRGLAGYDLETQYF

D gene: TRBD2
V gene: TRBV20-1
clone size: -
J gene: TRBJ2-1
CDR3 DNA: TGCAGTGCGAGTAGCGGGGTCTCCTACAATGAGCAGTTCTTC
CDR3 protein: CSASSGVSYNEQFF

D gene: -
V gene: TRBV12-3/TRBV12-4
clone size: few
J gene: TRBJ1-2
CDR3 DNA: TGTGCCAGCAGTCCGAACCCGACGAGGGGCTACACCTTC
CDR3 protein: CASSPNPTRGYTF

D gene: -
V gene: TRBV7-2
clone size: few
J gene: TRBJ2-7
CDR3 DNA: TGTGCCAGCAGCACGGCTCAGGGCTACGAGCAGTACTTC
CDR3 protein: CASSTAQGYEQYF

D gene: -
V gene: TRBV5-1
clone size: -
J gene: TRBJ2-4
CDR3 DNA: TGCGCCAGCAGCCCCGCCATAGGACAGACCCTACTCATTCAGTACTTC
CDR3 protein: CASSPAIGQTLLIQYF

D gene: TRBD1
V gene: TRBV2
clone size: -
J gene: TRBJ2-5
CDR3 DNA: TGTGCCAGCAGTTCACAGGGGGCTGGGGAGACCCAGTACTTC
CDR3 protein: CASSSQGAGETQYF

D gene: TRBD1
V gene: TRBV30
clone size: -
J gene: TRBJ1-2
CDR3 DNA: TGTGCCTGGAGTCCCGGACAGGGGGCATCTGGCTACACCTTC
CDR3 protein: CAWSPGQGASGYTF

D gene: -
V gene: TRBV30
clone size: -
J gene: TRBJ1-5
CDR3 DNA: TGTGCCTGGAGTGTGAGGGATGCTCAGCCCCAGCATTTT
CDR3 protein: CAWSVRDAQPQHF

D gene: TRBD2
V gene: TRBV4-3
clone size: -
J gene: TRBJ2-3
CDR3 DNA: TGCGCCAGCAGCCAAGGCGCTAGCGGGAGTGCAGATACGCAGTATTTT
CDR3 protein: CASSQGASGSADTQYF

D gene: -
V gene: TRBV7-9
clone size: -
J gene: TRBJ2-3
CDR3 DNA: TGTGCCAGCAGTTCCCGGGATACGCAGTATTTT
CDR3 protein: CASSSRDTQYF

D gene: -
V gene: TRBV12-3/TRBV12-4
clone size: -
J gene: TRBJ1-5
CDR3 DNA: TGTGCCAGCATCAAGGGCCGCGGGCAGCCCCAGCATTTT
CDR3 protein: CASIKGRGQPQHF

D gene: -
V gene: TRBV27
clone size: -
J gene: TRBJ1-1
CDR3 DNA: TGTGCCAGCAGTCAGGACAGCTTTAACACTGAAGCTTTCTTT
CDR3 protein: CASSQDSFNTEAFF

D gene: -
V gene: TRBV6-5
clone size: -
J gene: TRBJ1-1
CDR3 DNA: TGTGCCAGCAGTTACCTTGGGGGCGCGGGTGAAGCTTTCTTT
CDR3 protein: CASSYLGGAGEAFF

D gene: -
V gene: TRBV21-1
clone size: -
J gene: TRBJ2-5
CDR3 DNA: TGTGCCAGCAGCCCCCCCGCGCGGCGACAGGGTCCTGGAATACGAGAGACCCAGTACTTC
CDR3 protein: CASSPPARRQGPGIRETQYF

D gene: TRBD2
V gene: TRBV27
clone size: -
J gene: TRBJ2-2
CDR3 DNA: TGTGCCAGCAGTTTGACCCTCGGGACTAGCGCCATCACCGGGGAGCTGTTTTTT
CDR3 protein: CASSLTLGTSAITGELFF

D gene: -
V gene: TRBV27
clone size: -
J gene: TRBJ2-3
CDR3 DNA: TGTGCCAGCAGTTACCTCCCCAGAGATACGCAGTATTTT
CDR3 protein: CASSYLPRDTQYF

D gene: -
V gene: TRBV21-1
clone size: -
J gene: TRBJ1-5
CDR3 DNA: TGTGCCAGCAGCATTAGAAAGGACAGAGTGGCACGGGGGGTGGAGCCCCAGCATTTT
CDR3 protein: CASSIRKDRVARGVEPQHF

D gene: -
V gene: TRBV3-1/TRBV3-2
clone size: -
J gene: TRBJ1-1
CDR3 DNA: TGTGCCAGCAGCGCGGGAGGGATGAACACTGAAGCTTTCTTT
CDR3 protein: CASSAGGMNTEAFF

D gene: -
V gene: TRBV5-4
clone size: -
J gene: TRBJ1-2
CDR3 DNA: TGTGCCAGCAGCGGCGGGCTACCCCCCACTTATGGCTACACCTTC
CDR3 protein: CASSGGLPPTYGYTF